What follows are 12 T cell receptor beta chains derived from one specimen sequenced in a study of cytomegalovirus exposure and HLA in healthy donors. The PCR used 60 Vbeta and 13 Jbeta primers. Method: immunoSEQ multiplex PCR; TCRdb's copy keeps in-frame clones and lacks some. The profile shows about 82,000 clones, roughly 70% of them singletons. The specimen sequenced was PBMCs. The receptors here all came from a man younger than 40 in good health and CMV-seropositive.

The chain joins TRBV29-1 to TRBJ1-1; tentatively, D is TRBD1 (5 bases). The CDR3 extends over 13 amino acids. Germline V gives CDR1 SQVTM, CDR2 ANQGSEA. The V end was cut by 3 bases, the J end by 5 bases, with 13 bases between. Here the CDR3 reads CSVDRVGWTEAFF. For the CDR3, the DNA is TGCAGCGTTGACAGGGTGGGTTGGACTGAAGCTTTCTTT.

This clone has only a few counts. V usage is TRBV10-3 and J usage is TRBJ2-3, with D possibly TRBD1 on 6 matching bases. Trimming removed 10 bases at V and 2 bases at J, with 10 bases between. The germline CDR1 and CDR2 sequences are ENHRY and SYGVKD. This CDR3 region has 12 residues. The CDR3 coding sequence is TGTGCCACTCGACAGGACACAGATACGCAGTATTTT. This encodes CATRQDTDTQYF.

The CDR3 protein is CASSSTGTGNTIYF. CDR3 in DNA: TGTGCCAGCAGCTCGACAGGGACCGGAAACACCATATATTTT. The chain uses TRBV27 and TRBJ1-3; the match to TRBD1 covers 7 bases. CDR1 is MNHEY and CDR2 is SMNVEV in the germline V gene (reference sequence). V was pared by 6 bases and J by 4 bases, with 6 bases of the junction left unmatched. The CDR3 is 14 amino acids.

This clone was seen a few times. The chain recombines TRBV28 with TRBJ1-4; a weak D match, TRBD1 (6 bases). Trimming took 5 bases from V and 0 from J, leaving 16 bases between them. The germline gives CDR1 MDHEN, CDR2 SYDVKM. The CDR3 contains 17 residues. CDR3 protein: CASSLQTGFATNEKLFF. CDR3 sequence (DNA): TGTGCCAGCAGTCTACAGACAGGATTCGCAACTAATGAAAAACTGTTTTTT.

The chain links TRBV6-6 to TRBJ2-7; 9 bases map to TRBD1. CDR3 length: 16 residues. Germline CDR1 reads MNHNY; CDR2 reads SVGAGI (reference sequence). Trimming cost V 5 bases and J 5 bases; bases outside gene matches: 13. This CDR3 reads CASSHPPGQGFDEQYF. The DNA of the CDR3 is TGTGCCAGCAGTCACCCCCCGGGACAGGGTTTTGACGAGCAGTACTTC.

The genes are TRBV28 and TRBJ2-7, with D possibly matching TRBD1 (6 bases). CDR1 and CDR2 (germline): MDHEN, SYDVKM. V lost 8 bases to trimming and J lost 3 bases, with 17 bases between them. The CDR3 sequence is 14 residues long. The CDR3 DNA follows: TGTGCCAGCTACAACCGCGGACAGAACTACGAGCAGTACTTC. This sequence encodes CASYNRGQNYEQYF. Supplemented by reference TRBV28 and TRBJ2-7, the full variable domain reads DVKVTQSSRYLVKRTGEKVFLECVQDMDHENMFWYRQDPGLGLRLIYFSYDVKMKEKGDIPEGYSVSREKKERFSLILESASTNQTSMYLCASYNRGQNYEQYFGPGTRLTVT.

The chain employs TRBV7-3 and TRBJ2-1; 11 nucleotides agree with TRBD2. The CDR3 covers 16 residues. The germline gives CDR1 SGHTA, CDR2 FQGTGA. V shed 5 bases, J shed 6 bases, and the junction held 9 bases outside the gene matches. Written as DNA, the CDR3 is TGTGCCAGCAGCGCAACAGCACTAGCGGGAGTCAATGAGCAGTTCTTC. Protein: CASSATALAGVNEQFF.

This clone has just one count. The V gene is TRBV10-3, the J gene TRBJ2-6, with 7 nucleotides matching TRBD1. Germline V CDR1 and CDR2: ENHRY, SYGVKD. The V and J ends lost 3 bases and 0 bases, in that order; junction bases with no gene match: 5. The CDR3 runs 17 residues. Written as DNA, the CDR3 is TGTGCCATCAGTGACGGGACAGCCAGCTCTGGGGCCAACGTCCTGACTTTC. Translating gives CAISDGTASSGANVLTF.

Note on this clone: The junction departs from the called germline gene at one end, perhaps through a read error. The V call is TRBV13, the J call TRBJ1-4; 9 bases map to TRBD1. The germline V gene encodes CDR1 PRHDT and CDR2 FYEKMQ (reference sequence). This CDR3 has 16 amino acids. CDR3 residues: CASSLGQGRFGEKLFF. The CDR3 DNA reads as TGTGCCAGCAGCCTAGGACAGGGGAGGTTCGGTGAAAAACTGTTTTTT. The variable domain in full, completed from reference TRBV13 and TRBJ1-4, reads AAGVIQSPRHLIKEKRETATLKCYPIPRHDTVYWYQQGPGQDPQFLISFYEKMQSDKGSIPDRFSAQQFSDYHSELNMSSLELGDSALYFCASSLGQGRFGEKLFFGSGTQLSVL.

This clone has just one count. The genes are TRBV6-1 and TRBJ1-3; 8 nucleotides align to TRBD1. The germline V gene encodes CDR1 MNHNS and CDR2 SASEGT. Losses at the gene ends were 1 base for V and 6 bases for J; bases not matched to a gene: 2. The CDR3 contains 14 residues. The CDR3 loop is CASSEGQGANTIYF. In nucleotides, the CDR3 is TGTGCCAGCAGTGAAGGTCAGGGGGCAAACACCATATATTTT.

This clone was observed a single time. The genes are TRBV9 and TRBJ1-1; TRBD1 is a possible D gene (6 bases). Deletions cut 3 bases from V and 8 bases from J, with 17 bases between. This CDR3 is 14 amino acids long. Per germline, CDR1 SGDLS and CDR2 YYNGEE. This CDR3 reads CASSAPSGQGEAFF. DNA of the CDR3: TGTGCCAGCAGCGCCCCTTCTGGCCAGGGGGAAGCTTTCTTT.

This clone was picked up a small number of times. The CDR3 here is CASSQYRRAGGLNEQFF. The CDR3 DNA reads TGCGCCAGCAGCCAATATCGCCGAGCGGGAGGGCTCAATGAGCAGTTCTTC. The V and J genes are TRBV4-3 and TRBJ2-1, with 10 bases identical to TRBD2. The germline CDR1 and CDR2 sequences are LGHNA and YSLEER. The CDR3 is 17 amino acids. J was trimmed by 6 bases and V by 2 bases; bases with no gene match: 10.